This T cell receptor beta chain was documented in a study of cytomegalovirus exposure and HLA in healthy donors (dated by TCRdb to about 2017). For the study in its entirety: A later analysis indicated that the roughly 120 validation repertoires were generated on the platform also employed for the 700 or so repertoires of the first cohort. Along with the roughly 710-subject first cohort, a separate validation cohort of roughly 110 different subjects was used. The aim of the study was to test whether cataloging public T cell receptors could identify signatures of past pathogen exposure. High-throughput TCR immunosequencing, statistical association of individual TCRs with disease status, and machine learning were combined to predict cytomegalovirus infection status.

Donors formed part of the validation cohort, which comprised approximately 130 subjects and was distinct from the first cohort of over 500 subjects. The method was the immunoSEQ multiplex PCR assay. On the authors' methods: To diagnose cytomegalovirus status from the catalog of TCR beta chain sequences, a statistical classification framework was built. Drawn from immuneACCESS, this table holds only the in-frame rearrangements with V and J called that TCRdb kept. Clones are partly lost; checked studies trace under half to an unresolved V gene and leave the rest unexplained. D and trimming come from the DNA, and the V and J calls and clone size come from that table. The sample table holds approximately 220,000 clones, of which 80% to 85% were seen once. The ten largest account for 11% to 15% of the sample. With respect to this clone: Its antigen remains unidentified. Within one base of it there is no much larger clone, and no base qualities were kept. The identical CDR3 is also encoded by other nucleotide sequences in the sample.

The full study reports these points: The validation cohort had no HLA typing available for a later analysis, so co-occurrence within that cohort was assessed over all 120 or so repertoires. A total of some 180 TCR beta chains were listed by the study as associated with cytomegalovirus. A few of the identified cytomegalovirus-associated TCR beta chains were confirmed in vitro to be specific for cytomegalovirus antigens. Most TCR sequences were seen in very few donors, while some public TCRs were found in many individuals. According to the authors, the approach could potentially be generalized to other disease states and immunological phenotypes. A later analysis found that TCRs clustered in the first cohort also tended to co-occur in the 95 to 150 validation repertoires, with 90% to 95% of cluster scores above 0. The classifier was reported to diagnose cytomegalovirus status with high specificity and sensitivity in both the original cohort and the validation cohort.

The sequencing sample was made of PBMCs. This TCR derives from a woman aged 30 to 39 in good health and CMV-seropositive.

The sequenced DNA: TGTGCCAGTAGTATATTGAATCAGCCCCAGCATTTT. This gives the protein CASSILNQPQHF. The receptor chain draws on TRBV19 and TRBJ1-5; the D gene is unclear. From cysteine to phenylalanine, the CDR3 is 12 amino acids long. Only the CDR3 DNA is retained, 36 bases long and in frame from the first base. The germline V gene (reference sequence) supplies CDR1 LNHDA and CDR2 SQIVND. Trimming at the junction amounts to 2 bases on V and 4 bases on J, and the germline ends lie 3 bases apart.